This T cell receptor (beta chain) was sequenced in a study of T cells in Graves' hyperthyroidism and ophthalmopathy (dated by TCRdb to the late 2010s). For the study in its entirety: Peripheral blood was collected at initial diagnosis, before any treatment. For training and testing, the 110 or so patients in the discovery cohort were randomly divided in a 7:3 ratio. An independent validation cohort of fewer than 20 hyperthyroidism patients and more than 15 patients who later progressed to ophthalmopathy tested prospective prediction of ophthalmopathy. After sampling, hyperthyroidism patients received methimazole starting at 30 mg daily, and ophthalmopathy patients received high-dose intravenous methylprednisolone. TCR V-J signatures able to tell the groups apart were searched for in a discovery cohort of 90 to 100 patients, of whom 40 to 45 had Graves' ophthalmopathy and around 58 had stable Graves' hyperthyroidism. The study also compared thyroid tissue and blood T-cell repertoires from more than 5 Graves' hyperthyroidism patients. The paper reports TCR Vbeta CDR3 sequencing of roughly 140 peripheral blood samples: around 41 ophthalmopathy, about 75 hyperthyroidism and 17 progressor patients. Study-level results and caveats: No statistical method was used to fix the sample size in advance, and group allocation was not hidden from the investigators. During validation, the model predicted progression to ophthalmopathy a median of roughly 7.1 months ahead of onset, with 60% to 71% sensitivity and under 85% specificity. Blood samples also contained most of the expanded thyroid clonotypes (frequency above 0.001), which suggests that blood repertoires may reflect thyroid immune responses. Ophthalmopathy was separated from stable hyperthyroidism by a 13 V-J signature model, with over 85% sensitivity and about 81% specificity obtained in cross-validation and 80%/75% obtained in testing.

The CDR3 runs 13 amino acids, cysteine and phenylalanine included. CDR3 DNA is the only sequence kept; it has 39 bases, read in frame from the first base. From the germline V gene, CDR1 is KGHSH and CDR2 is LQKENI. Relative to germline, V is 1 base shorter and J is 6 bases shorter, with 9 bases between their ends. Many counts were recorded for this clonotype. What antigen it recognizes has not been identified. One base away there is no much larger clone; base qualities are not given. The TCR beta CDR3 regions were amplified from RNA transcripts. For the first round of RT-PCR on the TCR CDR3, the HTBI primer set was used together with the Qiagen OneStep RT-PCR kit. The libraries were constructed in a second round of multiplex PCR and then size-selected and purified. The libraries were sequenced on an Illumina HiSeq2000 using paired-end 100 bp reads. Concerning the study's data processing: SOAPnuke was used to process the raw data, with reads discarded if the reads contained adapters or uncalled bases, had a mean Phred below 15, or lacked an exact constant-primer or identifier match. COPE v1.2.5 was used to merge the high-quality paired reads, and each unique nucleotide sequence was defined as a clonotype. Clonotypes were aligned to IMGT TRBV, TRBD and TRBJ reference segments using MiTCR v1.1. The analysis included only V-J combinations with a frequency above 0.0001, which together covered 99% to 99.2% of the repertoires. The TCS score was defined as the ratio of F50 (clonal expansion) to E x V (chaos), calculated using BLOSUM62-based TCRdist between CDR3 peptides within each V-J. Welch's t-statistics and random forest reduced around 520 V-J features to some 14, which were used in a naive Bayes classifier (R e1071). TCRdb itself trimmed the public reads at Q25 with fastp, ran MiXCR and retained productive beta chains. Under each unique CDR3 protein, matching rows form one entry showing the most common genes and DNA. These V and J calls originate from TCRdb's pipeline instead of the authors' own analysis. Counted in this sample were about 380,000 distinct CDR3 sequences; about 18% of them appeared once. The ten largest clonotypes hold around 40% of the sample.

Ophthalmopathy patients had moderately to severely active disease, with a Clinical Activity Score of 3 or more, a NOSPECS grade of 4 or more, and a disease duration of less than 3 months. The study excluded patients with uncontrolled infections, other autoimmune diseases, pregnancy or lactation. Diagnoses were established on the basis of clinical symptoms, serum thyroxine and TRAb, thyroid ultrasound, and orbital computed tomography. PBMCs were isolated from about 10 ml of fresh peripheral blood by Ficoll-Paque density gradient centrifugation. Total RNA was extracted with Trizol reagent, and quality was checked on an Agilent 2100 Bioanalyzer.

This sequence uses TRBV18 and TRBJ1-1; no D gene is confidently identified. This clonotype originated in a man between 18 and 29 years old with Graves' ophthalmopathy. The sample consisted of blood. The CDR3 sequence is CASSPLQSAEAFF. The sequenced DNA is TGTGCCAGCTCACCACTCCAGTCCGCTGAAGCTTTCTTT.